The rows below give T cell receptor beta chains drawn from one sample of a study of technical replicates of blood from a handful of donors. Some clones are missing from TCRdb's copy, which holds only in-frame ones; the method was immunoSEQ multiplex PCR. The table has nearly 95,000 clones, about 96% seen once; the top ten hold around 0.4%. Material for sequencing was T cells isolated from PBMCs. The origin of the receptors is a human donor in good health. Each CDR3 is given with its conserved first and last residue. Fields, in order: J gene, clone size, V gene, D gene, CDR3 protein, CDR3 DNA. A D gene is named only where the DNA matches it firmly. For some rows the clone size is stated as once, few or many, or as a class when expanded; others skip it.

J gene: TRBJ2-1
clone size: .
V gene: TRBV19
D gene: .
CDR3 protein: CASSIGAGAYNEQFF
CDR3 DNA: TGTGCCAGTAGTATAGGTGCAGGGGCCTACAATGAGCAGTTCTTC

J gene: TRBJ2-3
clone size: .
V gene: TRBV9
D gene: TRBD2
CDR3 protein: CASSEWEGRADTQYF
CDR3 DNA: TGTGCCAGCAGCGAGTGGGAGGGCCGGGCAGATACGCAGTATTTT

J gene: TRBJ2-2
clone size: .
V gene: TRBV6-6
D gene: TRBD1
CDR3 protein: CASSSGTGGPGELFF
CDR3 DNA: TGTGCCAGCAGCTCCGGGACAGGGGGCCCCGGGGAGCTGTTTTTT

J gene: TRBJ2-2
clone size: .
V gene: TRBV7-6
D gene: TRBD1
CDR3 protein: CASSPVGTGGGGELFF
CDR3 DNA: TGTGCCAGCAGCCCAGTCGGGACAGGGGGCGGCGGGGAGCTGTTTTTT

J gene: TRBJ1-4
clone size: .
V gene: TRBV19
D gene: .
CDR3 protein: CASSQSAPTVEKLFF
CDR3 DNA: TGTGCCAGTAGTCAGAGTGCCCCTACAGTGGAAAAACTGTTTTTT

J gene: TRBJ2-3
clone size: .
V gene: TRBV30
D gene: .
CDR3 protein: CAWGSQTDTQYF
CDR3 DNA: TGTGCCTGGGGTTCACAAACAGATACGCAGTATTTT

J gene: TRBJ2-5
clone size: .
V gene: TRBV6-6
D gene: .
CDR3 protein: CASKAGEETQYF
CDR3 DNA: TGTGCCAGCAAGGCAGGGGAAGAGACCCAGTACTTC

J gene: TRBJ2-7
clone size: .
V gene: TRBV2
D gene: TRBD2
CDR3 protein: CASSEVGSGGRYEQYF
CDR3 DNA: TGTGCCAGCAGTGAAGTTGGTAGCGGGGGACGGTACGAGCAGTACTTC

J gene: TRBJ1-2
clone size: .
V gene: TRBV7-9
D gene: .
CDR3 protein: CAEQGSGYTF
CDR3 DNA: TGTGCCGAACAGGGATCGGGCTACACCTTC

J gene: TRBJ1-2
clone size: .
V gene: TRBV9
D gene: TRBD1
CDR3 protein: CASSHPRTGGGYGYTF
CDR3 DNA: TGTGCCAGCAGCCACCCTAGGACAGGGGGCGGCTATGGCTACACCTTC

J gene: TRBJ2-1
clone size: .
V gene: TRBV4-3
D gene: TRBD2
CDR3 protein: CASSPGLAVYNEQFF
CDR3 DNA: TGCGCCAGCAGCCCGGGACTAGCGGTCTACAATGAGCAGTTCTTC

J gene: TRBJ2-7
clone size: .
V gene: TRBV7-2
D gene: TRBD2
CDR3 protein: CASSLESGLAYEQYF
CDR3 DNA: TGTGCCAGCAGCTTAGAGAGTGGACTAGCCTACGAGCAGTACTTC

J gene: TRBJ1-1
clone size: .
V gene: TRBV9
D gene: TRBD1
CDR3 protein: CASSSRGLMDTEAFF
CDR3 DNA: TGTGCCAGCAGCTCCAGGGGGCTCATGGACACTGAAGCTTTCTTT

J gene: TRBJ2-1
clone size: .
V gene: TRBV4-1
D gene: .
CDR3 protein: CASSPLGRSGSYNEQFF
CDR3 DNA: TGCGCCAGCAGCCCGCTCGGGAGATCTGGGTCCTACAATGAGCAGTTCTTC

J gene: TRBJ1-3
clone size: .
V gene: TRBV30
D gene: .
CDR3 protein: CAWSGGYPGNTIYF
CDR3 DNA: TGTGCCTGGTCGGGGGGGTACCCTGGAAACACCATATATTTT

J gene: TRBJ2-5
clone size: .
V gene: TRBV25-1
D gene: TRBD1
CDR3 protein: CPRDRLFQETQYF
CDR3 DNA: TGTCCCAGGGACAGGCTTTTCCAAGAGACCCAGTACTTC

J gene: TRBJ2-5
clone size: .
V gene: TRBV10-3
D gene: .
CDR3 protein: CAISEPVQETQYF
CDR3 DNA: TGTGCCATCAGTGAGCCCGTTCAAGAGACCCAGTACTTC

J gene: TRBJ2-2
clone size: .
V gene: TRBV5-7
D gene: .
CDR3 protein: CASSTQGSDLPF
CDR3 DNA: TGTGCCAGCAGCACACAGGGTTCGGACCTACCTTTT

J gene: TRBJ2-3
clone size: .
V gene: TRBV18
D gene: TRBD1
CDR3 protein: CASSPRDSRTDTQYF
CDR3 DNA: TGTGCCAGCTCACCCCGGGACAGCCGCACAGATACGCAGTATTTT

J gene: TRBJ2-7
clone size: .
V gene: TRBV12-5
D gene: .
CDR3 protein: CASGLGRDSYEQYF
CDR3 DNA: TGTGCTAGTGGTTTAGGGCGGGATTCCTACGAGCAGTACTTC

J gene: TRBJ2-3
clone size: .
V gene: TRBV27
D gene: .
CDR3 protein: CASSLSEGIAPHTDTQYF
CDR3 DNA: TGTGCCAGCAGTTTATCCGAGGGAATAGCCCCCCACACAGATACGCAGTATTTT

J gene: TRBJ2-7
clone size: once
V gene: TRBV9
D gene: TRBD2
CDR3 protein: CASSVGAAGTDEQYF
CDR3 DNA: TGTGCCAGCAGCGTAGGGGCAGCGGGAACAGACGAGCAGTACTTC

J gene: TRBJ1-1
clone size: .
V gene: TRBV5-1
D gene: .
CDR3 protein: CASSLSAGRNTEAFF
CDR3 DNA: TGCGCCAGCAGCTTGTCGGCAGGCAGGAATACTGAAGCTTTCTTT

J gene: TRBJ2-5
clone size: .
V gene: TRBV28
D gene: TRBD2
CDR3 protein: CASIKPLAGGEETQYF
CDR3 DNA: TGTGCCAGCATTAAACCACTAGCGGGGGGCGAGGAGACCCAGTACTTC

J gene: TRBJ2-1
clone size: .
V gene: TRBV5-1
D gene: .
CDR3 protein: CASSLTESSYNEQFF
CDR3 DNA: TGCGCCAGCAGCCTCACGGAGAGCTCCTACAATGAGCAGTTCTTC

J gene: TRBJ2-1
clone size: .
V gene: TRBV9
D gene: TRBD2
CDR3 protein: CASSARLLAGGARSYNEQFF
CDR3 DNA: TGTGCCAGCAGCGCCCGGCTCCTAGCGGGCGGGGCTAGGTCCTACAATGAGCAGTTCTTC

J gene: TRBJ1-1
clone size: .
V gene: TRBV7-8
D gene: .
CDR3 protein: CASSPGLGAFF
CDR3 DNA: TGTGCCAGCAGTCCAGGGTTGGGAGCTTTCTTT

J gene: TRBJ2-1
clone size: .
V gene: TRBV2
D gene: TRBD2
CDR3 protein: CASSAILAGGVGEQFF
CDR3 DNA: TGTGCCAGCAGCGCCATTCTAGCGGGAGGGGTCGGTGAGCAGTTCTTC

J gene: TRBJ1-5
clone size: .
V gene: TRBV28
D gene: .
CDR3 protein: CASSLDGAGQPQHF
CDR3 DNA: TGTGCCAGCAGTTTAGATGGGGCAGGGCAGCCCCAGCATTTT

J gene: TRBJ2-7
clone size: once
V gene: TRBV15
D gene: .
CDR3 protein: CATSRERMAEPYYEQYF
CDR3 DNA: TGTGCCACCAGCAGGGAGAGAATGGCGGAGCCCTACTACGAGCAGTACTTC

J gene: TRBJ2-7
clone size: .
V gene: TRBV19
D gene: .
CDR3 protein: CASSRSGSEQYF
CDR3 DNA: TGTGCCAGTAGTCGATCAGGGTCCGAGCAGTACTTC

J gene: TRBJ2-1
clone size: .
V gene: TRBV19
D gene: TRBD1
CDR3 protein: CASSHRGQGNEQFF
CDR3 DNA: TGTGCCAGTAGCCACAGGGGGCAAGGCAATGAGCAGTTCTTC

J gene: TRBJ2-7
clone size: .
V gene: TRBV19
D gene: .
CDR3 protein: CASSPKGRGNYEQYF
CDR3 DNA: TGTGCCTCCTCCCCAAAGGGGCGCGGAAACTACGAGCAGTACTTC

J gene: TRBJ1-1
clone size: .
V gene: TRBV29-1
D gene: TRBD1
CDR3 protein: CSVLQGKAFF
CDR3 DNA: TGCAGCGTTTTACAGGGGAAAGCTTTCTTT

J gene: TRBJ1-1
clone size: .
V gene: TRBV5-8
D gene: TRBD1
CDR3 protein: CASSLYQGGNTEAFF
CDR3 DNA: TGTGCCAGCAGCTTGTATCAGGGGGGAAACACTGAAGCTTTCTTT

J gene: TRBJ2-1
clone size: .
V gene: TRBV4-3
D gene: TRBD1
CDR3 protein: CASSRPGTGDFYEQFF
CDR3 DNA: TGCGCCAGCAGTCGACCCGGGACAGGGGATTTCTATGAGCAGTTCTTC

J gene: TRBJ1-1
clone size: .
V gene: TRBV7-8
D gene: .
CDR3 protein: CASSLEGRGNTEAFF
CDR3 DNA: TGTGCCAGCAGCTTGGAGGGAAGAGGGAACACTGAAGCTTTCTTT

J gene: TRBJ2-3
clone size: .
V gene: TRBV9
D gene: TRBD1
CDR3 protein: CASSGQGSLTDTQYF
CDR3 DNA: TGTGCCAGCAGCGGACAGGGTTCGCTTACAGATACGCAGTATTTT

J gene: TRBJ2-1
clone size: .
V gene: TRBV9
D gene: TRBD2
CDR3 protein: CASSVGLASKYNEQFF
CDR3 DNA: TGTGCCAGCAGCGTAGGACTAGCGAGCAAATACAATGAGCAGTTCTTC

J gene: TRBJ1-1
clone size: .
V gene: TRBV11-2
D gene: .
CDR3 protein: CASREGWTEAFF
CDR3 DNA: TGTGCCAGCAGGGAGGGCTGGACTGAAGCTTTCTTT

J gene: TRBJ1-4
clone size: .
V gene: TRBV4-2
D gene: .
CDR3 protein: CASSLRQATNEKLFF
CDR3 DNA: TGTGCCAGCAGCCTCCGACAAGCAACTAATGAAAAACTGTTTTTT

J gene: TRBJ2-2
clone size: .
V gene: TRBV5-6
D gene: .
CDR3 protein: CASIQLRGQELFF
CDR3 DNA: TGTGCCAGCATCCAACTAAGGGGCCAGGAGCTGTTTTTT

J gene: TRBJ2-6
clone size: .
V gene: TRBV16
D gene: TRBD2
CDR3 protein: CASSHTLEAGHSGANVLTF
CDR3 DNA: TGTGCCAGCAGCCATACACTAGAAGCGGGGCATTCTGGGGCCAACGTCCTGACTTTC

J gene: TRBJ1-3
clone size: .
V gene: TRBV7-8
D gene: .
CDR3 protein: CASSLDRRGTGNTIYF
CDR3 DNA: TGTGCCAGCAGCTTAGATAGACGGGGAACTGGAAACACCATATATTTT

J gene: TRBJ2-1
clone size: .
V gene: TRBV9
D gene: .
CDR3 protein: CASSVEGAPQSSYNEQFF
CDR3 DNA: TGTGCCAGCAGCGTAGAGGGAGCGCCCCAGAGCTCCTACAATGAGCAGTTCTTC

J gene: TRBJ2-7
clone size: .
V gene: TRBV15
D gene: .
CDR3 protein: CAASRDITVSYEQYF
CDR3 DNA: TGTGCCGCCAGCAGAGATATAACAGTATCCTACGAGCAGTACTTC